These T cell receptor beta chains were read from a single sample in a study of T cell repertoires in cytomegalovirus infection. TCRdb reprocessed the reads with MiXCR, giving one entry per CDR3 protein. The table lists 100,000 to 150,000 distinct CDR3 sequences, about 32% of them singletons, with 58% in the top ten. Antigens for these TCRs are unknown. Source: CD8+ T cells from cultured PBMCs, taken from culture after CMV antigen stimulation. These receptors were obtained from a human donor in good health (CMV status not recorded). Some clones in this sample may be carry-over from other donors' samples. CDR3s include the opening cysteine and the closing phenylalanine or tryptophan. The D gene is left open where the match is weak. Expanded clones get a size class; other rows say once, few or many, or leave the size out.

D gene	J gene	clone size	V gene	CDR3 protein	CDR3 DNA
.	TRBJ1-5	few	TRBV12-3/TRBV12-4	CASSIERTVFNQPQHF	TGTGCCAGCAGCATCGAACGGACGGTTTTCAATCAGCCCCAGCATTTT
.	TRBJ2-7	few	TRBV6-5	CASSYSRAGSYEQYF	TGTGCCAGCAGTTACTCTAGGGCGGGCTCCTACGAGCAGTACTTC
.	TRBJ2-7	.	TRBV28	CASSLTGRYYEQYF	TGTGCCAGCAGTTTAACTGGCAGGTACTACGAGCAGTACTTC
.	TRBJ2-1	.	TRBV6-2/TRBV6-3	CASSYFGAEYNEQFF	TGTGCCAGCAGTTACTTTGGGGCAGAATACAATGAGCAGTTCTTC
.	TRBJ2-3	.	TRBV13	CASSSTYRGGQISDTQYF	TGTGCCAGCAGCTCAACCTATCGGGGCGGTCAGATCTCAGATACGCAGTATTTT
.	TRBJ2-5	.	TRBV7-2	CASSLVIIREETQYF	TGTGCCAGCAGCTTAGTAATAATAAGAGAAGAGACCCAGTACTTC
TRBD1	TRBJ1-3	.	TRBV2	CASSEVGTGRGNTIYF	TGTGCCAGCAGTGAAGTTGGGACAGGGCGGGGAAACACCATATATTTT
.	TRBJ2-5	many	TRBV7-2	CASSPGRETQYF	TGTGCCAGCAGCCCGGGGCGAGAGACCCAGTACTTC
TRBD2	TRBJ2-3	few	TRBV5-4	CASSFLAGGPDTQYF	TGTGCCAGCAGCTTCCTAGCGGGGGGGCCAGATACGCAGTATTTT
.	TRBJ1-2	many	TRBV12-3/TRBV12-4	CASSLGGPGDGYTF	TGTGCCAGCAGTCTCGGGGGTCCGGGAGATGGCTACACCTTC
.	TRBJ1-4	.	TRBV6-2/TRBV6-3	CASSPDPPQWNEKLFF	TGTGCCAGCAGTCCCGATCCCCCGCAGTGGAATGAAAAACTGTTTTTT
.	TRBJ2-1	many	TRBV20-1	CSALRTSEGYNEQFF	TGCAGTGCCCTACGGACCTCCGAAGGGTACAATGAGCAGTTCTTC
.	TRBJ2-7	.	TRBV7-6	CASSLLQGSPYEQYF	TGTGCCAGCAGCTTATTACAGGGTAGCCCCTACGAGCAGTACTTC
TRBD2	TRBJ2-1	few	TRBV7-9	CASSSPRGRGASEF	TGTGCCAGCAGCTCCCCCCGGGGGCGGGGGGCTTCGGAGTTC
TRBD1	TRBJ2-7	few	TRBV4-1	CASSLGTGSYYEQYF	TGCGCCAGCAGCCTGGGGACAGGGTCTTACTACGAGCAGTACTTC
.	TRBJ2-7	.	TRBV4-2	CASSQGYAGQTYEQYF	TGTGCCAGCAGCCAAGGGTATGCTGGACAGACCTACGAGCAGTACTTC
TRBD1	TRBJ2-1	few	TRBV20-1	CSAKGDRFSNEQFF	TGCAGTGCTAAGGGGGACAGATTTAGCAATGAGCAGTTCTTC
.	TRBJ1-3	.	TRBV12-3/TRBV12-4	CASSFAAGRSIGNSIYF	TGTGCCAGCAGTTTCGCTGCGGGACGCTCGATCGGAAACTCCATATATTTT
TRBD2	TRBJ2-6	few	TRBV7-2	CASSLRTRVAGGSGANVLTF	TGTGCCAGCAGCCTCCGTACGCGGGTAGCGGGGGGATCTGGGGCCAACGTCCTGACTTTC
.	TRBJ1-1	many	TRBV7-8	CASSLGTHTEAFF	TGTGCCAGCAGCTTAGGCACCCACACTGAAGCTTTCTTT
.	TRBJ2-2	.	TRBV29-1	CSVEGRGPGELFF	TGCAGCGTTGAAGGGAGGGGCCCCGGGGAGCTGTTTTTT
.	TRBJ1-1	.	TRBV7-9	CASSPTGSRGAEAFF	TGTGCCAGCAGCCCAACAGGGTCGCGGGGGGCTGAAGCTTTCTTT
TRBD2	TRBJ2-2	.	TRBV12-3/TRBV12-4	CASSFPSGGLIGNTGELFF	TGTGCCAGCAGTTTCCCTAGCGGGGGCTTAATTGGGAACACCGGGGAGCTGTTTTTT
.	TRBJ1-4	many	TRBV13	CASSALWGREKLFF	TGTGCCAGCTCAGCTTTATGGGGGCGGGAAAAACTGTTTTTT